Presented here are 26 T cell receptor beta chains from one specimen sequenced in a study of identical twins. A single record per CDR3 protein comes from TCRdb applying MiXCR to the 5' RACE reads. In the table there are 1.5 million or so distinct CDR3 sequences, around 33% of which are singletons. The sequencing input was cord blood. The receptors stem from a newborn girl in good health.

This chain uses TRBV20-1 with TRBJ1-2, with D perhaps TRBD1 (6 bases). V lost 1 base and J 4 bases, leaving 13 bases between the germline ends. Germline V lookup: CDR1 DFQATT, CDR2 SNEGSKA (reference sequence). The CDR3 is 14 amino acids. The chain's CDR3 is CSARADSIVYGYTF. CDR3 DNA sequence: TGCAGTGCTAGAGCGGACAGCATTGTCTATGGCTACACCTTC.

This clonotype has just a few counts. The chain uses TRBV10-3 and TRBJ1-1; D might be TRBD1 (6 bases). Germline CDR1 reads ENHRY; CDR2 reads SYGVKD. The CDR3 is 13 residues long. Trimming took off 3 bases at V and 4 bases at J, with 9 bases between the two ends. In DNA, the CDR3 is TGTGCCATCAGTGAAAGGGGGAGCACTGAAGCTTTCTTT. This translates into CAISERGSTEAFF.

The sample holds many counts of this clonotype. J is TRBJ1-2 and V is TRBV5-1; D unclear. There are 13 residues in the CDR3. Germline loops: CDR1 SGHRS, CDR2 YFSETQ. The V end lost 0 bases, the J end lost 8 bases, and 11 bases lay between the germline ends. The CDR3 DNA sequence: TGCGCCAGCAGCTTGGATGGGGATTTAGGCTACACCTTC. Translated: CASSLDGDLGYTF.

Details on this clonotype: This may be a read error, as it is one base from a much larger clone. V gene TRBV29-1 combines with J gene TRBJ2-6; D is ambiguous. V lost 8 bases to trimming and J lost 2 bases, with 22 bases between them. CDR3 size: 17 residues. Germline lookup yields CDR1 SQVTM and CDR2 ANQGSEA. CDR3 residues: CSNGPGAPAPGANVLTF. The CDR3, as DNA: TGCAGCAACGGCCCAGGTGCTCCTGCCCCTGGGGCCAACGTCCTGACTTTC.

The genes are TRBV20-1 and TRBJ1-2, with 9 bases fitting TRBD1. There are 14 residues in the CDR3. The junction had 8 bases not matched to a gene; V was cut back by 5 bases and J by 4 bases. CDR1 is DFQATT and CDR2 is SNEGSKA in the germline V gene (reference sequence). The CDR3 spells CSALHTGGTYGYTF. The DNA for the CDR3 is TGCAGTGCTCTACATACAGGGGGCACCTATGGCTACACCTTC.

The chain combines TRBV7-9 with TRBJ1-2; 8 positions agree with TRBD1. The germline gives CDR1 SEHNR, CDR2 FQNEAQ (reference sequence). Trimming took 5 bases from V and 2 from J; bases not matched to a gene: 4. The CDR3 totals 14 residues. DNA for the CDR3: TGTGCCAGCAGCCCACACAGGGGGAACTATGGCTACACCTTC. It yields the protein CASSPHRGNYGYTF.

This clonotype has just a few counts. The rearrangement links TRBV20-1 to TRBJ1-5; 7 nucleotides match TRBD1. The V and J ends lost 4 bases and 2 bases, in that order; junction bases with no gene match: 5. Germline-derived CDR1 and CDR2 are DFQATT and SNEGSKA (reference sequence). The CDR3 covers 14 residues. The CDR3 nucleotides are TGCAGTGCTACGACAGGGCGAGGCAATCAGCCCCAGCATTTT. This gives the protein CSATTGRGNQPQHF.

With regard to this clonotype: At one of its ends the junction is not consistent with the germline gene, which may arise from a read error. V is TRBV12-3 or TRBV12-4 and J is TRBJ2-3; 9 nucleotides align to TRBD2. CDR3 size: 15 residues. The CDR3 region is CASRPGLAYTDTRYF. DNA for the CDR3: TGTGCCAGCAGGCCGGGACTAGCCTACACAGATACGCGGTATTTT.

The V gene is TRBV5-4, the J gene TRBJ2-3, with TRBD2 as a possible D gene (7 bases). V lost 4 bases to trimming and J lost 4 bases, with 16 bases between them. Per the germline V gene, CDR1 is SGHNT and CDR2 is YYREEE (reference sequence). The CDR3 contains 15 residues. Here the CDR3 reads CASSGKGGSADTQYF. The CDR3 coding sequence is TGTGCCAGCAGCGGCAAGGGGGGGTCGGCAGATACGCAGTATTTT.

The chain combines TRBV12-3 or TRBV12-4 with TRBJ2-2; 8 bases agree with TRBD1. V shed 6 bases, J shed 1 base, and the junction held 10 bases outside the gene matches. The length of the CDR3 is 17 residues. Written as DNA, the CDR3 is TGTGCCAGCAGCCTTTCATCCGGGACAGGGAACACCGGGGAGCTGTTTTTT. Translating it yields CASSLSSGTGNTGELFF.

This clonotype was detected only a few times. This sequence joins TRBV9 and TRBJ2-1, with 9 bases identical to TRBD1. V was pared by 2 bases and J by 10 bases, with 4 bases of the junction left unmatched. The germline V gene has CDR1 SGDLS and CDR2 YYNGEE. The CDR3 is 13 residues long. This CDR3 is CASSVGTGREQFF. Written as DNA, the CDR3 is TGTGCCAGCAGCGTTGGGACAGGGAGGGAGCAGTTCTTC.

The chain joins TRBV20-1 to TRBJ1-1; TRBD1 matches at 7 bases. The CDR3 length is 11 residues. The germline V gene has CDR1 DFQATT and CDR2 SNEGSKA (reference sequence). V was clipped by 0 bases and J by 11 bases; unmatched bases: 3. DNA of the CDR3: TGCAGTGCTAGAGAGGACAGGTTGGCTTTCTTT. As protein: CSAREDRLAFF.

The J gene is TRBJ2-2, the V gene TRBV20-1; D gene ambiguous. The CDR3 extends over 14 amino acids. The germline V gene has CDR1 DFQATT and CDR2 SNEGSKA (reference sequence). Between the trimmed V and J ends, which lost 1 base and 1 base, there was a span of 7 bases. The CDR3 loop is CSARGRQNTGELFF. For the CDR3, the DNA is TGCAGTGCTAGAGGCAGACAGAACACCGGGGAGCTGTTTTTT.

The V and J genes are TRBV13 and TRBJ2-1, with D tentatively TRBD2 (5 bases). The CDR3 extends over 13 amino acids. CDR1 is PRHDT and CDR2 is FYEKMQ in the germline V gene (reference sequence). The V and J ends lost 2 bases and 9 bases respectively, with 11 bases between them. The CDR3 nucleotides are TGTGCCAGCAGCTTAAGTGGGAGCGGTGAGCAGTTCTTC. It specifies CASSLSGSGEQFF.

This clonotype was recorded a few times. This chain uses TRBV20-1 with TRBJ2-5; tentative D call: TRBD1 (5 bases). With the DNA end fitting TRBJ2-7 better, the J assignment may be wrong. The CDR3 runs to 12 residues. Germline V gene lookup returns CDR1 DFQATT and CDR2 SNEGSKA (reference sequence). The CDR3: CSALKSGYEQYF. In DNA, the CDR3 is TGCAGTGCCCTAAAGTCAGGGTACGAGCAGTACTTC.

V usage is TRBV2 and J usage is TRBJ2-4, with D tentatively TRBD2 (6 bases). Germline V CDR1 and CDR2: SNHLY, FYNNEI. V was cut by 2 bases and J by 1 base, with 9 bases left in between. This CDR3 contains 15 residues. The CDR3 DNA sequence: TGTGCCAGCAGTGAACCGGAGGGGGCCAAAAACATTCAGTACTTC. Translation gives CASSEPEGAKNIQYF.

This chain connects TRBV6-6 to TRBJ2-3, with D possibly matching TRBD2 (6 bases). Germline V gene sequence: CDR1 MNHNY, CDR2 SVGAGI (reference sequence). V gave up 4 bases and J gave up 3 bases, with 8 bases separating them. CDR3 length equals 13 residues. The CDR3 sequence: CASSWRETDTQYF. The CDR3, as DNA: TGTGCCAGCAGTTGGCGGGAAACAGATACGCAGTATTTT.

This clonotype showed up just a few times. The chain recombines TRBV27 with TRBJ2-3; the D is unclear. There are 15 residues in the CDR3. V lost 3 bases to trimming and J lost 4 bases, with 14 bases between them. Germline loops: CDR1 MNHEY, CDR2 SMNVEV (reference sequence). CDR3: CASSLEFARADTQYF. CDR3 sequence (DNA): TGTGCCAGCAGTTTGGAATTTGCAAGGGCAGATACGCAGTATTTT.

This clonotype appeared a few times. The CDR3 reads CSATGLAGHSYEQYF. The CDR3 DNA reads TGCAGTGCCACCGGACTAGCGGGACACTCCTACGAGCAGTACTTC. The chain has TRBV20-1 and TRBJ2-7; TRBD2 matches 12 bases. The germline CDR1 and CDR2 sequences are DFQATT and SNEGSKA (reference sequence). The CDR3 is 15 amino acids. V shed 6 bases, J shed 0 bases, and the junction held 6 bases outside the gene matches.

This clonotype was seen many times. The genes are TRBV27 and TRBJ2-1; 12 bases are a match to TRBD2. V was pared by 1 base and J by 4 bases, with 2 bases of the junction left unmatched. The CDR3 consists of 16 residues. The germline V gene has CDR1 MNHEY and CDR2 SMNVEV (reference sequence). The CDR3 DNA follows: TGTGCCAGCAGTTTATTGGGGACTAGCGGGTACAATGAGCAGTTCTTC. It translates to CASSLLGTSGYNEQFF.

This clonotype was seen repeatedly, ten times or more. V is TRBV20-1 and J is TRBJ2-4, with no clear D. V was clipped by 5 bases and J by 0 bases, with 8 bases between them. This CDR3 is 13 amino acids long. Per the germline V gene, CDR1 is DFQATT and CDR2 is SNEGSKA (reference sequence). This chain's CDR3 is CSASSVAKNIQYF. In DNA, the CDR3 is TGCAGTGCTTCCAGCGTAGCCAAAAACATTCAGTACTTC.

The gene calls are TRBV25-1 and TRBJ1-5; D call uncertain. The length of the CDR3 is 14 residues. Per the germline V gene, CDR1 is MGHDK and CDR2 is SYGVNS. Trimming shortened V by 1 base and J by 5 bases, and 9 bases separated the two germline ends. The CDR3 is CASSEFRFDQPQHF. Written as DNA, the CDR3 is TGTGCCAGCAGTGAATTTCGGTTCGATCAGCCCCAGCATTTT.

This clonotype showed up many times. This chain joins TRBV3-1 and TRBJ2-3; 8 bases map to TRBD2. The germline gives CDR1 LGHDT, CDR2 YNNKEL (reference sequence). J gave up 0 bases and V 1 base, and 3 bases lay outside the gene matches. The CDR3 runs 16 residues. CDR3 bases: TGTGCCAGCAGCCAAGCACTAGCGGCTAGCACAGATACGCAGTATTTT. This codes for CASSQALAASTDTQYF.

This clonotype was picked up many times. The CDR3 DNA sequence: TGTGCCAGCAGCTTTGGGGCGACCAACGTCCTGACTTTC. It specifies CASSFGATNVLTF. V and J are TRBV7-9 and TRBJ2-6; D may be TRBD1 (5 bases). Germline V gives CDR1 SEHNR, CDR2 FQNEAQ (reference sequence). CDR3 length equals 13 residues. The ends were cut back, 3 bases at V and 8 bases at J, with 8 bases in the middle.

This chain connects TRBV20-1 to TRBJ1-6, with 9 bases aligning to TRBD1. This CDR3 has 15 residues. With V trimmed by 3 bases and J by 5 bases, 5 bases remained unmatched. In germline, CDR1 is DFQATT, CDR2 SNEGSKA (reference sequence). CDR3 sequence (DNA): TGCAGTGCTAGGGGGGGACAGGGTAATAATTCACCCCTCCACTTT. This encodes CSARGGQGNNSPLHF.

The V gene is TRBV5-1, the J gene TRBJ2-3; 9 bases match TRBD1. CDR3 length: 17 amino acids. Germline CDR1 and CDR2: SGHRS and YFSETQ. V lost 6 bases, J lost 4 bases, and 15 bases stayed unmatched. The DNA of the CDR3 is TGCGCCAGCACCGGGACAGGGAATATTGGAATTGCAGATACGCAGTATTTT. Translation: CASTGTGNIGIADTQYF.